In its sample, the clone carrying this T cell receptor beta chain was seen once. The source of the sample is a study of blood T cell repertoires in COVID-19. Method: immunoSEQ multiplex PCR; TCRdb's copy keeps in-frame clones and lacks some. The table records 200,000 or so clones, roughly 85% of them present only once. Germline assignment: CDR1 SNHLY and CDR2 FYNNEI. With 6 bases clipped from V and 1 base from J, the junction kept 13 bases outside the gene matches. The CDR3 extends over 19 amino acids. The sequencing sample was made of PBMCs or T cells enriched from blood (not recorded which). This sequence joins TRBV2 and TRBJ2-6, with 9 bases matching TRBD1. The receptor's source is a woman in her thirties or forties with acute COVID-19. CDR3 region: CASRDGTGFSGSGANVLTF. DNA for the CDR3: TGTGCCAGCAGGGACGGGACAGGGTTTAGTGGGTCTGGGGCCAACGTCCTGACTTTC.